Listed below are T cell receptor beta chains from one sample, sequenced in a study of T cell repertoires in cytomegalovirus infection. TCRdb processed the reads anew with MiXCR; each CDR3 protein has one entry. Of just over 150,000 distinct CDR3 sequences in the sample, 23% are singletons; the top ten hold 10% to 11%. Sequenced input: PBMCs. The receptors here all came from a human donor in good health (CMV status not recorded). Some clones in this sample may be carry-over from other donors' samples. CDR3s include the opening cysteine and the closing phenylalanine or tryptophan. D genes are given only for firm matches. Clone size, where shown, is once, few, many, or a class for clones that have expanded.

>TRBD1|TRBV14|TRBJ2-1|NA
CASSSYRDRGLFEQFF
TGTGCCAGCAGCTCCTACCGGGACAGGGGACTCTTTGAGCAGTTCTTC
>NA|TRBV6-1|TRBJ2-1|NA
CASSETSRLEQFF
TGTGCCAGCAGTGAAACTTCGCGATTGGAGCAGTTCTTC
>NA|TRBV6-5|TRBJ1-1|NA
CASSYFGVGTEAFF
TGTGCCAGCAGTTACTTCGGAGTCGGGACTGAAGCTTTCTTT
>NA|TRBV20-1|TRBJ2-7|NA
CSATNAGFTYEQYF
TGCAGTGCTACGAATGCGGGTTTTACCTACGAGCAGTACTTC
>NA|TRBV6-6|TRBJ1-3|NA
CASSYGDGSGNTIYF
TGTGCCAGCAGTTACGGGGACGGCTCTGGAAACACCATATATTTT
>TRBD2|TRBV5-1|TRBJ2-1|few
CASSLFGGGNNEQFF
TGCGCCAGCAGCTTGTTCGGGGGGGGTAACAATGAGCAGTTCTTC
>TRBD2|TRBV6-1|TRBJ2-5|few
CASSPRGGLETQYF
TGTGCCAGCAGTCCGCGGGGGGGCCTGGAGACCCAGTACTTC
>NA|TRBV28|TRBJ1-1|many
CASSLRTATAFF
TGTGCCAGCAGTTTAAGGACAGCCACAGCTTTCTTT
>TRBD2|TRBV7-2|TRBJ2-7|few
CASSLGTSAAYEQYF
TGTGCCAGCAGCTTGGGGACTAGCGCCGCCTACGAGCAGTACTTC
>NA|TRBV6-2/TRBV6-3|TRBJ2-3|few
CASSGTSWDTQYF
TGTGCCAGCAGTGGCACGTCCTGGGATACGCAGTATTTT
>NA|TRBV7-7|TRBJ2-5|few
CASSENRFQETQYF
TGTGCTAGCAGCGAAAACCGATTCCAAGAGACCCAGTACTTC
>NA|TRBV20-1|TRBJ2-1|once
CSARVPRLGRLYNEQFF
TGCAGTGCTAGAGTCCCCCGCCTTGGTCGGTTATACAATGAGCAGTTCTTC
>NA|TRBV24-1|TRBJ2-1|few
CATSDLTGREEQFF
TGTGCCACCAGTGACCTCACAGGGAGGGAGGAGCAGTTCTTC
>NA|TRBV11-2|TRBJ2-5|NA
CASSSRTGGEETQYF
TGTGCCAGCAGCTCAAGGACGGGTGGGGAAGAGACCCAGTACTTC
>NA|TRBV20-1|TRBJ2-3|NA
CSAPRTPVDTQYF
TGCAGTGCCCCCCGGACTCCAGTTGATACGCAGTATTTT
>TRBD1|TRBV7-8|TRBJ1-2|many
CASSLTGQGGYGYTF
TGTGCCAGCAGCTTAACGGGACAGGGCGGCTATGGCTACACCTTC
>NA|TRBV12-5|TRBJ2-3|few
CASGLDGTSTDTQYF
TGTGCTAGTGGTTTGGATGGAACAAGCACAGATACGCAGTATTTT
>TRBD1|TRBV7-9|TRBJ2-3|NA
CASSHTYPLDDRGLTDTQYF
TGTGCCAGCAGCCATACTTATCCCCTTGACGACAGGGGGCTCACAGATACGCAGTATTTT
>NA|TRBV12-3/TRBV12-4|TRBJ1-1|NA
CASSHRFRDTEAFF
TGTGCCAGCAGTCACAGGTTTCGGGACACTGAAGCTTTCTTT
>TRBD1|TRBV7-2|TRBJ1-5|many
CASSLGTGGHQPQHF
TGTGCCAGCAGCTTAGGGACAGGGGGCCATCAGCCCCAGCATTTT
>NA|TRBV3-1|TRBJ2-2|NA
CASSQEVGRGELFF
TGTGCCAGCAGCCAAGAAGTTGGGCGGGGGGAGCTGTTTTTT
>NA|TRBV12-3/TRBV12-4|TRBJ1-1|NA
CASSSGALRAFF
TGTGCCAGCAGTTCTGGAGCCCTGAGGGCTTTCTTT
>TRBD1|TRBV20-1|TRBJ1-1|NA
CSARGFSLDPQGLNTEAFF
TGCAGTGCTAGAGGGTTCTCCTTAGACCCACAGGGGTTGAACACTGAAGCTTTCTTT
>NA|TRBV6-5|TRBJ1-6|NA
CASTKGDSPLHF
TGTGCCAGCACCAAGGGGGATTCACCCCTCCACTTT
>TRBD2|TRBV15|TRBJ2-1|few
CATSWTGLAGQNEQFF
TGTGCCACCAGCTGGACCGGACTAGCGGGACAGAATGAGCAGTTCTTC
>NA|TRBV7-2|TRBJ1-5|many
CASSLVDGVNQPQHF
TGTGCCAGCAGCTTAGTGGACGGTGTGAATCAGCCCCAGCATTTT
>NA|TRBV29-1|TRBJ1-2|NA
CSVEEVGTYYGYTF
TGCAGCGTTGAAGAAGTGGGAACGTACTATGGCTACACCTTC
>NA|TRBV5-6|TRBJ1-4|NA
CASSLFSASNEKLFF
TGTGCCAGCAGCTTGTTCTCCGCCTCTAATGAAAAACTGTTTTTT
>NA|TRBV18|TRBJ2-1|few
CASSPEGYSYNEQFF
TGTGCCAGCTCCCCGGAGGGTTACTCCTACAATGAGCAGTTCTTC
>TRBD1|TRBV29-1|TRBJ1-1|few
CSVVAGGMNTEAFF
TGCAGCGTTGTCGCAGGGGGCATGAACACTGAAGCTTTCTTT
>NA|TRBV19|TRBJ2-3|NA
CASSMLRDQFTDTQYF
TGTGCCAGTAGTATGCTACGGGATCAATTCACAGATACGCAGTATTTT
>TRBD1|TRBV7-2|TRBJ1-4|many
CASSDRGRTNEKLFF
TGTGCCAGCAGCGACAGGGGGAGGACTAATGAAAAACTGTTTTTT